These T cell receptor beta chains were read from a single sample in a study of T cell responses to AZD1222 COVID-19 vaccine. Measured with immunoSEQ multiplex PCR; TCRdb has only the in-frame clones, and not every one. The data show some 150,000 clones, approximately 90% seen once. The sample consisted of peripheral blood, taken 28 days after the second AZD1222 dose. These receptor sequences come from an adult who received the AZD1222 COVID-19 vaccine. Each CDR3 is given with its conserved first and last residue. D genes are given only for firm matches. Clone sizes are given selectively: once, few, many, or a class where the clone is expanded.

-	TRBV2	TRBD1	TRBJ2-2	CASNGQGAATGELFF	TGTGCCAGCAATGGACAGGGGGCGGCCACCGGGGAGCTGTTTTTT
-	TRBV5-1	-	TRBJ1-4	CASTTGGQPNEKLFF	TGCGCCAGTACGACCGGGGGGCAGCCAAATGAAAAACTGTTTTTT
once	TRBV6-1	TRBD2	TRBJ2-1	CASSGRIAGGYNEQFF	TGTGCCAGCAGTGGGAGGATAGCGGGAGGATACAATGAGCAGTTCTTC
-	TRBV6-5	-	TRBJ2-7	CARLEGTDLSYEQYF	TGTGCCCGACTCGAGGGGACGGACCTCTCCTACGAGCAGTACTTC
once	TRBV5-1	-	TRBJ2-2	CASSLGSTGELFF	TGCGCCAGCAGCTTGGGCAGTACCGGGGAGCTGTTTTTT
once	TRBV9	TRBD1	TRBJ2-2	CASSAKPDRDTGELFF	TGTGCCAGCAGCGCTAAACCGGACAGGGATACCGGGGAGCTGTTTTTT
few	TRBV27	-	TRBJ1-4	CASSLGIPGPTNEKLFF	TGTGCCAGCAGTTTGGGCATCCCAGGTCCAACTAATGAAAAACTGTTTTTT
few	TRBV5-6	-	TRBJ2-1	CASTRRVADHNEQFF	TGTGCCAGCACCCGCCGGGTAGCGGATCACAATGAGCAGTTCTTC
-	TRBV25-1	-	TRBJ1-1	CASSESLGDTEAFF	TGTGCCAGCAGTGAATCCTTGGGGGACACTGAAGCTTTCTTT
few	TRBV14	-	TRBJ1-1	CATGRGLNTEAFF	TGTGCCACCGGGCGGGGACTGAACACTGAAGCTTTCTTT
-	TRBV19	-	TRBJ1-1	CASQGQGTEAFF	TGTGCCAGCCAGGGGCAGGGCACTGAAGCTTTCTTT
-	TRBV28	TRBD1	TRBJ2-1	CASSFETGASYNEQFF	TGTGCCAGCAGTTTTGAGACAGGGGCCTCCTACAATGAGCAGTTCTTC
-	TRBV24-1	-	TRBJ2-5	CATSDSRQPQETQYF	TGTGCCACCAGTGATTCGAGACAGCCCCAAGAGACCCAGTACTTC
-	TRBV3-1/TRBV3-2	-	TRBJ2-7	CASRGGGFYEQYF	TGTGCCAGCAGAGGGGGGGGGTTCTACGAGCAGTACTTC
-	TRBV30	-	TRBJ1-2	CAWSVPSLRPYGYTF	TGTGCCTGGAGTGTACCTAGCCTTAGGCCCTATGGCTACACCTTC
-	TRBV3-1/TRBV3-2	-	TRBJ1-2	CASSQVPGYGYTF	TGTGCCAGCAGCCAAGTACCAGGGTATGGCTACACCTTC
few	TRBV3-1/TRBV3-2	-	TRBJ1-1	CASSQGGRAFNTEAFF	TGTGCCAGCAGCCAAGGCGGCCGGGCTTTCAACACTGAAGCTTTCTTT
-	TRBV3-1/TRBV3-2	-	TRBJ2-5	CASSQARGSQETQYF	TGTGCCAGCAGCCAAGCCAGGGGTAGCCAAGAGACCCAGTACTTC
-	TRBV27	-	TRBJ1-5	CASSLSAGERRSNQPQHF	TGTGCCAGCAGTTTATCCGCTGGGGAGAGGCGGAGCAATCAGCCCCAGCATTTT
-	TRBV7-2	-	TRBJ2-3	CASSPKRGERGTDTQYF	TGTGCCAGCAGTCCAAAGAGGGGGGAACGGGGCACAGATACGCAGTATTTT
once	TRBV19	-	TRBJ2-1	CASSLTGGKPSSYNEQFF	TGTGCCAGTAGTCTTACAGGAGGCAAACCCAGCTCCTACAATGAGCAGTTCTTC
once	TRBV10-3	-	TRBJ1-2	CAISESFGGYGYTF	TGTGCCATCAGTGAGTCGTTCGGTGGCTATGGCTACACCTTC
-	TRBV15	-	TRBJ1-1	CATSFLGGNTEAFF	TGTGCCACCAGCTTCCTGGGGGGGAACACTGAAGCTTTCTTT
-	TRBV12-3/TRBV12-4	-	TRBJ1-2	CASSSGGSYTF	TGTGCCAGCAGTTCGGGGGGGAGCTACACCTTC
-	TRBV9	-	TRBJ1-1	CASSTHRVNTEAFF	TGTGCCAGCAGCACACACAGGGTTAACACTGAAGCTTTCTTT
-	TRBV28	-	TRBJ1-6	CASSSRGSSPLHF	TGTGCCAGCAGTTCGAGGGGCAGTTCACCCCTCCACTTT
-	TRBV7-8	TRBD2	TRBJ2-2	CASSLGRTSGNTGELFF	TGTGCCAGCAGCTTAGGCAGGACTAGCGGAAACACCGGGGAGCTGTTTTTT
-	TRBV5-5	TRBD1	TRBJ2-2	CASSSTGSNTGELFF	TGTGCCAGCAGCTCGACAGGGTCGAACACCGGGGAGCTGTTTTTT
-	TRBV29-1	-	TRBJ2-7	CSAGRGYYEQYF	TGCAGCGCTGGAAGGGGGTACTACGAGCAGTACTTC
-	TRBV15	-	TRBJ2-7	CATSRERGGIPYEQYF	TGTGCCACCAGCAGAGAGAGGGGCGGGATACCCTACGAGCAGTACTTC
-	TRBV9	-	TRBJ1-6	CATSAGSYNSPLHF	TGTGCCACCAGTGCGGGCTCCTATAATTCACCCCTCCACTTT
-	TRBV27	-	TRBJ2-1	CASSPIDQGNEQFF	TGTGCCAGCAGTCCGATCGATCAGGGGAATGAGCAGTTCTTC
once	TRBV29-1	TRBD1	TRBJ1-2	CSVWGTGGGNYGYTF	TGCAGCGTTTGGGGAACAGGGGGCGGAAACTATGGCTACACCTTC
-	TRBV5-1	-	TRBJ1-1	CASSLAGNRVNTEAFF	TGCGCCAGCAGCTTGGCCGGGAACAGGGTGAACACTGAAGCTTTCTTT
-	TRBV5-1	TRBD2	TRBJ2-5	CASSPGTSGGTETQYF	TGCGCCAGCAGCCCGGGGACTAGCGGGGGGACGGAGACCCAGTACTTC
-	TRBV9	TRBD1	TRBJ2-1	CASSREGQGWNEQFF	TGTGCCAGCAGCCGAGAGGGACAGGGGTGGAATGAGCAGTTCTTC
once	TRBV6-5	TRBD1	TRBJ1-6	CASSYGDSFYNSPLHF	TGTGCCAGCAGTTATGGGGACAGCTTCTATAATTCACCCCTCCACTTT
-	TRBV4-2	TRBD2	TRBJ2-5	CASSQVALAGGWETQYF	TGTGCCAGCAGCCAAGTCGCTCTAGCGGGGGGATGGGAGACCCAGTACTTC
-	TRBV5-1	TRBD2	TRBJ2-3	CASSPGTSGTDTQYF	TGCGCCAGCAGCCCGGGGACTAGCGGAACAGATACGCAGTATTTT
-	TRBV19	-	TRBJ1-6	CASSSLNRQAAGPLHF	TGTGCCAGTAGTTCGCTGAACAGACAGGCGGCGGGACCCCTCCACTTT
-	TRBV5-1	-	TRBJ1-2	CASSPDILDGYTF	TGCGCCAGCAGCCCAGATATTTTGGATGGCTACACCTTC
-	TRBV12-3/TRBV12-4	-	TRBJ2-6	CASSPSTSNVLTF	TGTGCCAGCAGTCCCTCCACGTCCAACGTCCTGACTTTC
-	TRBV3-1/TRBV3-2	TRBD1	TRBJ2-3	CASSQYLGQEKGDTQYF	TGTGCCAGCAGCCAATACTTGGGACAGGAGAAGGGGGATACGCAGTATTTT
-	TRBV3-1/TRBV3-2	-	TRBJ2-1	CASSQGGLGPVVEQFF	TGTGCCAGCAGCCAAGGTGGTCTAGGGCCAGTAGTTGAGCAGTTCTTC
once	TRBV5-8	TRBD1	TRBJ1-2	CASSFGQAVYGYTF	TGTGCCAGCAGCTTCGGACAGGCTGTCTATGGCTACACCTTC
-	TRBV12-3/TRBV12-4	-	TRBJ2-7	CASSLLGAGLYF	TGTGCCAGCAGTTTACTGGGGGCCGGACTCTACTTC
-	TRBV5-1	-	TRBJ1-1	CASSLVGGSVTEAFF	TGCGCCAGCAGCTTGGTTGGCGGGTCGGTCACTGAAGCTTTCTTT
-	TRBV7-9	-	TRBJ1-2	CASSLTVYGYTF	TGTGCCAGCAGCTTGACAGTCTATGGCTACACCTTC
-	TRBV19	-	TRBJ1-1	CASSRGGHTEAFF	TGTGCCAGTAGCCGGGGGGGGCACACTGAAGCTTTCTTT
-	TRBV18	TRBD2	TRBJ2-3	CASSPLQTSGGGDTQYF	TGTGCCAGCTCACCACTCCAGACTAGCGGGGGGGGAGATACGCAGTATTTT
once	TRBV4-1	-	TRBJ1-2	CASSPGQKDGGYTF	TGCGCCAGCAGCCCCGGACAGAAGGATGGTGGCTACACCTTC
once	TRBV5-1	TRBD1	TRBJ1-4	CASSLQGGSGEKLFF	TGCGCCAGCAGCCTCCAAGGGGGCTCTGGTGAAAAACTGTTTTTT
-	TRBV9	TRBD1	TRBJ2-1	CASSVEGQGHNEQFF	TGTGCCAGCAGCGTAGAGGGACAGGGCCACAATGAGCAGTTCTTC
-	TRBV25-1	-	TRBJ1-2	CASSEYGLRAGVYGYTF	TGTGCCAGCAGTGAATATGGGTTGAGGGCCGGCGTATATGGCTACACCTTC
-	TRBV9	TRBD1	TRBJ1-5	CASSSFGDRDQPQHF	TGTGCCAGCAGCTCCTTCGGGGACAGGGATCAGCCCCAGCATTTT